The 3 T cell receptor beta chains below all came from one sample that was sequenced in a study of blood T cell repertoires in COVID-19. Only in-frame clones appear in the TCRdb table, and some are missing; sequencing was by immunoSEQ multiplex PCR. Of about 170,000 clones in the sample, approximately 84% were seen once. The specimen was peripheral blood. The receptor set was obtained from a man aged 70-80 years with active or convalescent COVID-19.

The chain carries TRBV28 and TRBJ2-1; 11 bases line up with TRBD1. This CDR3 spans 15 amino acids. V shed 4 bases, J shed 9 bases, and the junction held 8 bases outside the gene matches. CDR1 and CDR2 (germline): MDHEN, SYDVKM. CDR3 coding DNA: TGTGCCAGCAGTTCCCCGGGACAGGGGGTCGGTGAGCAGTTCTTC. Protein product: CASSSPGQGVGEQFF.

Notes on this clone: An end of the junction does not agree with germline; a read error may underlie this. CDR3 loop: CASSFLDRKELYQQYF. The CDR3 region has the DNA TGTGCCAGCAGTTTCCTAGACAGGAAGGAGCTCTACCAGCAGTACTTC. V and J are TRBV28 and TRBJ2-7; tentative D call: TRBD1 (6 bases). CDR3 length: 16 amino acids. Germline CDR1 and CDR2: MDHEN and SYDVKM.

This rearrangement joins TRBV28 to TRBJ2-7, with a weak D call TRBD1 (5 bases). There are 15 residues in the CDR3. The V and J ends lost 3 bases and 4 bases respectively, with 16 bases between them. The germline CDR1 and CDR2 sequences are MDHEN and SYDVKM. The CDR3 protein is CASSFIQGKGYEQYF. The CDR3 coding sequence is TGTGCCAGCAGTTTTATCCAGGGTAAGGGGTACGAGCAGTACTTC.